Below, 20 T cell receptor beta chains from the same sample are listed, as sequenced in a study of spatial heterogeneity in lung cancer. Broader study findings: Counts of expanded alpha and beta TCRs within tumors tracked the tumor nonsynonymous mutation count.

Indicated time point: sample taken at primary tumor resection. TCRdb reprocessed the 5' RACE reads via MiXCR and lists one record per CDR3 protein. The data contain 9,500 to 11,000 distinct CDR3 sequences, roughly 12% of them seen just once; the ten biggest clones take up roughly 10%. Antigen specificity for these receptors is unknown. Here the sequenced sample was lung tumor tissue, taken at surgery. The source of these receptors is a male donor with early-stage non-small cell lung cancer.

This clonotype was counted ten times or more. Little can be read into the size of this beta chain, an off-target read in a library designed for alpha chains. This rearrangement joins TRBV10-2 to TRBJ2-7; 10 bases fit TRBD2. This CDR3 is 14 amino acids long. V shed 6 bases and J 7 bases; nucleotides not matched to a gene: 9. Germline V gene lookup returns CDR1 WSHSY and CDR2 SAAADI. The CDR3 sequence is CASRVSGRVGEQYF. Here the CDR3 DNA reads TGCGCCAGCAGGGTCAGCGGGAGGGTTGGGGAGCAGTACTTC.

This clonotype has at least ten counts. Because this beta chain is a stray read in a library intended to capture alpha chains, its abundance should not be given much weight. This chain joins TRBV10-3 and TRBJ1-2; TRBD1 might be the D (5 bases). Trimming took off 6 bases at V and 3 bases at J, with 17 bases between the two ends. This CDR3 has 15 amino acids. Germline CDR1 is ENHRY and CDR2 is SYGVKD. The CDR3 here is CAIRGRGDSDYGYTF. CDR3 nucleotides: TGTGCCATCAGAGGTCGAGGGGATAGCGACTATGGCTACACCTTC.

This clonotype was seen repeatedly, ten times or more. For a library built for alpha chains, this beta chain is a stray read; little rests on its size. The CDR3 reads CASSQVHGHLNTEAFF. As DNA, the CDR3 is TGTGCCAGCAGCCAAGTACATGGACATTTGAACACTGAAGCTTTCTTT. The rearrangement links TRBV14 to TRBJ1-1; D may be TRBD1 (5 bases). The ends were cut back, 1 base at V and 0 bases at J, with 12 bases in the middle. Looked up from germline, CDR1 is SGHDN and CDR2 is FVKESK. The CDR3 contains 16 residues.

This clonotype has at least ten counts. Within a library made for alpha chains, this beta chain is off target, and its count is uninformative. V gene TRBV20-1 combines with J gene TRBJ2-5; no clear D. V shed 0 bases and J shed 4 bases, with 6 bases lying between them. This CDR3 contains 12 residues. Germline V gives CDR1 DFQATT, CDR2 SNEGSKA (reference sequence). CDR3 sequence reads: CSARDYGETQYF. CDR3 DNA: TGCAGTGCTAGAGATTACGGAGAGACCCAGTACTTC.

The sample holds many counts of this clonotype. This beta chain is an unintended read in a library built for alpha chains; its size means little. The chain carries TRBV30 and TRBJ2-2, with 8 nucleotides matching TRBD1. Unmatched junction bases numbered 2, after V lost 2 bases and J lost 0 bases. Looked up from germline, CDR1 is GTSNPN and CDR2 is SVGIG (reference sequence). CDR3 length: 15 residues. In DNA, the CDR3 is TGTGCCTGGAGTACAGGGGGGACGAACACCGGGGAGCTGTTTTTT. As protein: CAWSTGGTNTGELFF.

With regard to this clonotype: A library made for alpha chains picked up this beta chain off target, so its size means little. This rearrangement joins TRBV29-1 to TRBJ2-7; no clear D. Germline V gene lookup returns CDR1 SQVTM and CDR2 ANQGSEA. This CDR3 contains 13 residues. V was shortened by 4 bases and J by 2 bases, with 12 bases between the two germline ends. The CDR3 region has the DNA TGCAGCGTTGTGAGTGTAGGGACCTACGAGCAGTACTTC. Residues: CSVVSVGTYEQYF.

This clonotype showed up many times. A library prepared for alpha chains yielded this beta chain as an off-target read; its size is of little meaning. V and J are TRBV7-8 and TRBJ2-1; the match to TRBD2 covers 9 bases. Germline-derived CDR1 and CDR2 are SGHVS and FQNEAQ. The CDR3 runs to 16 residues. J lost 3 bases, V lost 4 bases, and 7 bases had no gene match. The CDR3: CASSSASSGNYNEQFF. The CDR3, as DNA: TGTGCCAGCAGCTCCGCCTCTAGCGGGAACTACAATGAGCAGTTCTTC.

Remarks on this clonotype: This beta chain came through as a stray read in a library set up for alpha chains, and its size says little. This chain connects TRBV4-2 to TRBJ2-6, with TRBD2 as a possible D gene (6 bases). V lost 7 bases to trimming and J lost 4 bases, with 20 bases between them. This CDR3 is built from 17 residues. Germline V gene lookup returns CDR1 LGHNA and CDR2 YNFKEQ. The DNA for the CDR3 is TGTGCCAGCACCCCTTCTCTGGGGGGTACCGGGGCCAACGTCCTGACTTTC. Protein: CASTPSLGGTGANVLTF.

This clonotype has a count of ten or more. Since it is a stray read in a library aimed at alpha chains, this beta chain has a size that is not meaningful. The chain employs TRBV12-3 or TRBV12-4 and TRBJ2-3; D unclear. The CDR3 length is 12 residues. V was shortened by 6 bases and J by 2 bases, with 6 bases between the two germline ends. CDR3 nucleotides: TGTGCCAGCAGCCGACTCACAGATACGCAGTATTTT. It is translated as CASSRLTDTQYF.

This clonotype was picked up many times. A library made for alpha chains picked up this beta chain off target, so its size means little. The chain uses TRBV13 and TRBJ2-7, with a tentative D call TRBD2 (5 bases). Trimming removed 3 bases at V and 6 bases at J, with 12 bases between. The germline V gene has CDR1 PRHDT and CDR2 FYEKMQ (reference sequence). There are 13 residues in the CDR3. The chain's CDR3 is CASSLGGGGEQYF. The CDR3 DNA follows: TGTGCCAGCAGCTTGGGCGGAGGCGGCGAGCAGTACTTC.

Concerning this clonotype itself: As an off-target read in a library built for alpha chains, this beta chain has a frequency of little significance. The genes are TRBV20-1 and TRBJ1-5; tentative D call: TRBD1 (5 bases). Trimming pared 0 bases from V and 0 bases from J, leaving 15 bases between. The CDR3 runs to 17 residues. CDR1 is DFQATT, CDR2 SNEGSKA, per germline (reference sequence). The CDR3 is CSARDDSQGFSNQPQHF. CDR3 sequence (DNA): TGCAGTGCTAGAGATGATAGTCAGGGATTTAGCAATCAGCCCCAGCATTTT.

Only a few counts were recorded for this clonotype. A library made for alpha chains picked up this beta chain off target, so its size means little. This sequence joins TRBV6-1 and TRBJ2-3; D is unclear. Per the germline V gene, CDR1 is MNHNS and CDR2 is SASEGT. The germline V and J ends were trimmed by 0 bases and 1 base, with 17 bases remaining between them. CDR3 length: 18 residues. In nucleotides, the CDR3 is TGTGCCAGCAGTGAAGCGCTTCGATATGAGCCGGGCACAGATACGCAGTATTTT. Translating gives CASSEALRYEPGTDTQYF.

Notes on this clonotype: This beta chain is a stray read from a library made for alpha chains; its abundance is not meaningful. The V and J genes are TRBV3-1 and TRBJ2-1; TRBD1 might be the D (8 bases). V lost 4 bases, J lost 15 bases, and 16 bases lay in between. Looked up from germline, CDR1 is LGHDT and CDR2 is YNNKEL (reference sequence). The CDR3 consists of 12 residues. The CDR3 reads CASSREGTGLFF. The CDR3 DNA is TGTGCCAGCAGCCGGGAGGGGACAGGTTTGTTCTTC.

This clonotype is judged medium-sized. As an off-target read in a library built for alpha chains, this beta chain has a frequency of little significance. The gene calls are TRBV24-1 and TRBJ2-1; D gene uncertain. This CDR3 has 15 residues. The V gene's germline CDR1 is KGHDR and CDR2 SFDVKD. V dropped 7 bases and J dropped 8 bases, with 20 bases sitting between them. The CDR3 coding sequence is TGTGCCACCAGCTCTAGGTACGTGGGTACAGATGAGCAGTTCTTC. It is translated as CATSSRYVGTDEQFF.

In this sample, this clonotype is medium-sized. Because the library targeted alpha chains, this beta chain is an off-target read whose size means little. The chain employs TRBV7-3 and TRBJ2-3; 12 nucleotides match TRBD1. CDR3 length: 15 residues. The ends lost 5 bases at V and 7 bases at J; junction bases unmatched: 7. Germline CDR1 is SGHTA and CDR2 is FQGTGA. DNA of the CDR3: TGTGCCAGCAGCCGCGGGACAGGGGGCATGTATACGCAGTATTTT. Its translation: CASSRGTGGMYTQYF.

This clonotype was observed many times. This beta chain is an off-target read within a library intended for alpha chains, so its frequency means little. The V gene is TRBV4-2, the J gene TRBJ2-7; 9 bases line up with TRBD2. This CDR3 spans 18 amino acids. Unmatched junction bases numbered 13, after V lost 2 bases and J lost 2 bases. CDR1 and CDR2 (germline): LGHNA, YNFKEQ. The CDR3 reads CASSQRSEGSSGAYEQYF. CDR3 nucleotide sequence: TGTGCCAGCAGCCAAAGGTCCGAAGGTTCTAGCGGGGCCTACGAGCAGTACTTC.

This clonotype was observed many times. A library prepared for alpha chains yielded this beta chain as an off-target read; its size is of little meaning. The chain is built from TRBV12-3 or TRBV12-4 and TRBJ2-2, with a weak D call TRBD2 (5 bases). The CDR3 is 14 residues long. The ends were cut back, 4 bases at V and 7 bases at J, with 13 bases in the middle. The CDR3 here is CASSSGLLLGELFF. CDR3 in DNA: TGTGCCAGCAGTTCCGGACTCCTTCTCGGGGAGCTGTTTTTT.

This clonotype has more than one count but fewer than ten. This beta chain is off target for a library built for alpha chains, so its abundance means little. This chain links TRBV7-9 with TRBJ1-4, with a weak D call TRBD1 (5 bases). The CDR3 is 14 residues long. The ends were cut back, 5 bases at V and 3 bases at J, with 10 bases in the middle. Germline loops: CDR1 SEHNR, CDR2 FQNEAQ (reference sequence). The CDR3 region is CASSLRDANEKLFF. The CDR3 DNA reads as TGTGCCAGCAGCCTCCGGGACGCTAATGAAAAACTGTTTTTT.

This clonotype came up many times. This beta chain slipped into a library made for alpha chains as a stray read, so its size is not meaningful. The chain recombines TRBV9 with TRBJ2-3; 8 nucleotides match TRBD2. This CDR3 is 15 amino acids long. The V segment lost 4 bases and the J segment 6 bases; nucleotides outside the gene matches: 10. The V gene's germline CDR1 is SGDLS and CDR2 YYNGEE. The CDR3 coding sequence is TGTGCCAGCAGCCCTCGAAGCGGGAGTATCGATACGCAGTATTTT. Its protein is CASSPRSGSIDTQYF.

Remarks on this clonotype: This beta chain is an unintended read in a library built for alpha chains; its size means little. This chain links TRBV27 with TRBJ1-6, with a possible D match to TRBD1 (6 bases). The CDR3 contains 14 residues. In germline, CDR1 is MNHEY, CDR2 SMNVEV (reference sequence). The V gene lost 8 bases and the J gene lost 9 bases, with 17 bases spanning the gap. This CDR3 reads CASGGHPVLSPLHF. The CDR3 nucleotides are TGTGCCAGCGGGGGACACCCGGTGCTTTCACCCCTCCACTTT.